This TCR beta chain was identified during a study of T-cell reconstitution after alpha-beta-depleted transplantation in children (TCRdb year 2016). General notes on the study: T-cell immune reconstitution after TCRalphabeta/CD19-depleted allogeneic hematopoietic cell transplantation in children was quantitatively tracked in the study by means of TCR repertoire profiling.

Only a few counts were recorded for this clonotype. Its antigen has not been determined. Base quality data are lacking; no much larger clone is found one base away. The CDR3 holds 15 amino acids from the cysteine to the phenylalanine. Solely the CDR3 DNA is kept, with 45 bases framed from the first base. From the germline V gene, CDR1 is SGHDT and CDR2 is YYEEEE. V is pared back by 4 bases and J by 1 base, with 12 bases lying between the germline termini. Receptor libraries were prepared by PCR. The sequencer was an Illumina HiSeq 2500. TCR library preparation used molecular barcoding, with unique molecular identifiers applied to normalize quantification of the TCRbeta repertoire. TCRdb took the public reads, trimmed them with fastp at Q25, ran MiXCR for clone calling and kept in-frame beta chains. A single entry per CDR3 protein holds the most common genes and DNA from its merged rows. This sample is represented by about 480,000 distinct CDR3 sequences; roughly an eighth of them were singletons. Of the sample, about 5.4% falls within the top ten clones.

The source was PBMCs from the stem cell graft donor, collected from the stem cell graft. This TCR was sampled from a human donor who donated a stem cell graft to a child with combined immunodeficiency. The chain uses TRBV5-6 and TRBJ2-1; the D call is possibly TRBD1 or TRBD2, each sharing 5 bases. The sequenced DNA: TGTGCCAGCAGCCAGTTGGGGGATTCCTACAATGAGCAGTTCTTC. Its product reads: CASSQLGDSYNEQFF. When the CDR3 is completed using the reference TRBV5-6 and TRBJ2-1 genes on either side, the full variable domain is DAGVTQSPTHLIKTRGQQVTLRCSPKSGHDTVSWYQQALGQGPQFIFQYYEEEERQRGNFPDRFSGHQFPNYSSELNVNALLLGDSALYLCASSQLGDSYNEQFFGPGTRLTVL.